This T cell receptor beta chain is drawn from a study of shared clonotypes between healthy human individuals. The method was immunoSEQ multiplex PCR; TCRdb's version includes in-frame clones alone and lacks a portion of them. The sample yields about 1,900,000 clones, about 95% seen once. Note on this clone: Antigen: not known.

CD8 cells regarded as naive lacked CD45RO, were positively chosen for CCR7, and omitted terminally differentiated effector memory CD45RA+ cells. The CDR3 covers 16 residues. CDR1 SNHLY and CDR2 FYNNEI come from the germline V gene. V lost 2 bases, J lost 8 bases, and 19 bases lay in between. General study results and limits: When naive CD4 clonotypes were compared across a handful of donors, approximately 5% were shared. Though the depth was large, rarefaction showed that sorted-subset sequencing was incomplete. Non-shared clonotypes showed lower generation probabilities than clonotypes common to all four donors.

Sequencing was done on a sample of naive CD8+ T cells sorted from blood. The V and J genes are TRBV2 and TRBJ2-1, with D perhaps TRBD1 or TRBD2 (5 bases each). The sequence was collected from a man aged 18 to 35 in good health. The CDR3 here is CASSETRLGTSDEQFF. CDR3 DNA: TGTGCCAGCAGTGAAACGCGGCTCGGGACCTCCGATGAGCAGTTCTTC.